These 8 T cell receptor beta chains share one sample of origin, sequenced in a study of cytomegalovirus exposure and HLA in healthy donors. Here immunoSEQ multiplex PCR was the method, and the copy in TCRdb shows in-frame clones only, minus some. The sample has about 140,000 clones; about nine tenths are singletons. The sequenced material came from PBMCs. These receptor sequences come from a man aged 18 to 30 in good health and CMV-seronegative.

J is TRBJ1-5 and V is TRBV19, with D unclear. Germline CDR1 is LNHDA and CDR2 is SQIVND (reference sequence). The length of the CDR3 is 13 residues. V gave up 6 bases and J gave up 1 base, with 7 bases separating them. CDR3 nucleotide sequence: TGTGCCAGTAGACCACAGAGCAATCAGCCCCAGCATTTT. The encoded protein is CASRPQSNQPQHF.

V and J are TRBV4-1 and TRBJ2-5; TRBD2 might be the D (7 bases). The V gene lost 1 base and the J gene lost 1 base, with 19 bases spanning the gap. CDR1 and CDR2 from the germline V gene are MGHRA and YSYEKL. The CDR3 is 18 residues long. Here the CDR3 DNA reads TGCGCCAGCAGCCAAGGCCGCTCCCGGGGGGCTCGCCAAGAGACCCAGTACTTC. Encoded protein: CASSQGRSRGARQETQYF.

The CDR3 loop is CASSKGARSDGYTF. The CDR3 coding sequence is TGTGCCAGCAGCAAAGGGGCCCGTTCCGATGGCTACACCTTC. The rearrangement uses TRBV5-6 and TRBJ1-2; possibly TRBD1 for D (5 bases). Trimming took 4 bases from V and 6 from J, leaving 16 bases between them. This CDR3 is built from 14 residues. From germline, CDR1 is SGHDT and CDR2 YYEEEE.

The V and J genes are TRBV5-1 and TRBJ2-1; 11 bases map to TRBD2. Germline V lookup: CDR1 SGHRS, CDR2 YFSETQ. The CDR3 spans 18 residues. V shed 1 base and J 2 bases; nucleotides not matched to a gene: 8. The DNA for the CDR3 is TGCGCCAGCAGCTTGAGGCTAGCGGGGGGCCGCACCTACAATGAGCAGTTCTTC. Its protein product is CASSLRLAGGRTYNEQFF.

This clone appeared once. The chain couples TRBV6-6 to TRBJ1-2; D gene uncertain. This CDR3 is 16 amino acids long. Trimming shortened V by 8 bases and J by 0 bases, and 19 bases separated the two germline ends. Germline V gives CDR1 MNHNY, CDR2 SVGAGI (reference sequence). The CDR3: CASGELREFTNYGYTF. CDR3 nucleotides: TGTGCCAGCGGCGAACTCCGGGAATTTACTAACTATGGCTACACCTTC.

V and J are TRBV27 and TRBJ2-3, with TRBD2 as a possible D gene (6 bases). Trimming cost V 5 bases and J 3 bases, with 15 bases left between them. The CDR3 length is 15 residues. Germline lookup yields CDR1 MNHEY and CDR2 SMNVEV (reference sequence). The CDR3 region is CASSPDWGVTDTQYF. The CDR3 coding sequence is TGTGCCAGCAGTCCCGACTGGGGGGTTACAGATACGCAGTATTTT.

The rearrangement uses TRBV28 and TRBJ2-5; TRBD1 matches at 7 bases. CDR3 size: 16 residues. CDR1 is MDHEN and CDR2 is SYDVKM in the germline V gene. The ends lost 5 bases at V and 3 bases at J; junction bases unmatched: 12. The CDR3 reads CASSQVTTGTKETQYF. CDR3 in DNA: TGTGCCAGCAGTCAGGTTACGACAGGGACAAAAGAGACCCAGTACTTC.

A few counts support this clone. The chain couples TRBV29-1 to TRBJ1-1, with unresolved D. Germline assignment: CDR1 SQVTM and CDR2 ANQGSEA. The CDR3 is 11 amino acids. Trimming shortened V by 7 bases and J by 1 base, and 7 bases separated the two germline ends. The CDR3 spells CSAGSNTEAFF. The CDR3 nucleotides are TGCAGCGCGGGTTCGAACACTGAAGCTTTCTTT.